These 3 T cell receptor beta chains came from one sample sequenced in a study of shared T cell receptors in the human thymus. Generated by immunoSEQ multiplex PCR, the TCRdb table keeps only in-frame clones and is missing some. The profile shows 500,000 to 850,000 clones, around 87% of them singletons. This sample also belongs to another study, concerning human thymus T cells.

Sequencing was done on a sample of thymocytes. The receptors here all came from a boy in the first two years of life with a congenital heart defect.

The chain employs TRBV7-2 and TRBJ2-1; TRBD2 aligns across 7 bases. The CDR3 runs to 16 residues. From germline, CDR1 is SGHTA and CDR2 FQGNSA. With V trimmed by 0 bases and J by 7 bases, 9 bases remained unmatched. CDR3 bases: TGTGCCAGCAGCTTAGCCACTAGCGAGGGGATTAATGAGCAGTTCTTC. Protein sequence: CASSLATSEGINEQFF.

This clone was found once. The V gene is TRBV5-1, the J gene TRBJ1-2; possibly TRBD1 for D (5 bases). From germline, CDR1 is SGHRS and CDR2 YFSETQ. The CDR3 is 15 amino acids. Deletions cut 5 bases from V and 2 bases from J, with 16 bases between. As DNA, the CDR3 is TGCGCCAGCAGTTGGGACTGGAATTGGAACTATGGCTACACCTTC. Its protein is CASSWDWNWNYGYTF.

This sequence joins TRBV4-2 and TRBJ1-5, with 7 bases identical to TRBD1. The germline gives CDR1 LGHNA, CDR2 YNFKEQ. The V gene end was trimmed by 3 bases and the J gene end by 1 base; junction bases not matched to a gene: 15. There are 19 residues in the CDR3. The CDR3 DNA follows: TGTGCCAGCAGCCACTACAACAGGGGATTGCAGAGGAGCAATCAGCCCCAGCATTTT. Residues: CASSHYNRGLQRSNQPQHF.